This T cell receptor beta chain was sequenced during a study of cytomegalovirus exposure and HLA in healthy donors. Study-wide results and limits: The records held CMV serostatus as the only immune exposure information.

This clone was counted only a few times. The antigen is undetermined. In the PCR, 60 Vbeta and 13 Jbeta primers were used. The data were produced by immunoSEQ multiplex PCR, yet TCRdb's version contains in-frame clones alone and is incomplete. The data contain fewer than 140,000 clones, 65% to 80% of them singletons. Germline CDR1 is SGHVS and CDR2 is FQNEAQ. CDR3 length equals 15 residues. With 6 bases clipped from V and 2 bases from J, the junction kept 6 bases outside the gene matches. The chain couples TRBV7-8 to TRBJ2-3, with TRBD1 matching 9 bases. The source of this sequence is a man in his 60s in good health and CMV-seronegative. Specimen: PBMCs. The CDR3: CASSLDRGDTDTQYF. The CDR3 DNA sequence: TGTGCCAGCAGTCTGGACAGGGGAGACACAGATACGCAGTATTTT.